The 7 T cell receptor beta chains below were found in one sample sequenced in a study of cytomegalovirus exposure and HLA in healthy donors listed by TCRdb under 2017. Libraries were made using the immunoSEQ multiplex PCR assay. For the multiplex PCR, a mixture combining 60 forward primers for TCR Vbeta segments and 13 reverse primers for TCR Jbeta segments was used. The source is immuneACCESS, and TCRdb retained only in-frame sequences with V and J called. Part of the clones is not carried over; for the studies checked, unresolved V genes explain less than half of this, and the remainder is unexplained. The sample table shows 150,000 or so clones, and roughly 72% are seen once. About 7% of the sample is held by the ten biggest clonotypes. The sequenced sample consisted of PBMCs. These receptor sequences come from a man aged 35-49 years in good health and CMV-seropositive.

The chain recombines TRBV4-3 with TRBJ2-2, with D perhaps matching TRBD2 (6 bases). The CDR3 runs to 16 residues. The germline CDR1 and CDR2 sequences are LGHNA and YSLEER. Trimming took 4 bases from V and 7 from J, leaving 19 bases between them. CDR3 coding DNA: TGCGCCAGCAGCCCGGGAGCGGCTAGCGTGGACGGGGAGCTGTTTTTT. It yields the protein CASSPGAASVDGELFF.

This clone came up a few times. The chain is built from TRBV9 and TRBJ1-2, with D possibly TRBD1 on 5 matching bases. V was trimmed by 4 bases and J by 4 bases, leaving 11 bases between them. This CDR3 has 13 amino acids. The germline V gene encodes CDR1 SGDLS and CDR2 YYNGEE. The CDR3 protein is CASSPDSSYGYTF. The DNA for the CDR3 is TGTGCCAGCAGCCCTGACAGCTCCTATGGCTACACCTTC.

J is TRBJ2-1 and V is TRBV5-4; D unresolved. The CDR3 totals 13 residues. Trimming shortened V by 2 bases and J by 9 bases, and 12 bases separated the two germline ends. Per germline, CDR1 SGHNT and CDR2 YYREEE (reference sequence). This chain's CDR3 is CASSLRLVGEQFF. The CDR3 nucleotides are TGTGCCAGCAGCTTACGCCTAGTCGGTGAGCAGTTCTTC.

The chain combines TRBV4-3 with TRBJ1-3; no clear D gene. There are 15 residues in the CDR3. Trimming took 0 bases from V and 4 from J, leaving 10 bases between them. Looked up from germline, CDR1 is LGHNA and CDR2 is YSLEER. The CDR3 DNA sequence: TGCGCCAGCAGCCAAGAAACAGTATCAGGAAACACCATATATTTT. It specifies CASSQETVSGNTIYF.

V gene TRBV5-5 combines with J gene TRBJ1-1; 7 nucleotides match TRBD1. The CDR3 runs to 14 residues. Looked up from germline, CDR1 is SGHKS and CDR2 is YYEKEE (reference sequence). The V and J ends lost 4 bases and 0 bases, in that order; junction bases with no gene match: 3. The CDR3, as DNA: TGTGCCAGCAGCCGCGGACAGGTGAACACTGAAGCTTTCTTT. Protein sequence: CASSRGQVNTEAFF. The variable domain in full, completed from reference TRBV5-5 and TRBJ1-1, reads DAGVTQSPTHLIKTRGQQVTLRCSPISGHKSVSWYQQVLGQGPQFIFQYYEKEERGRGNFPDRFSARQFPNYSSELNVNALLLGDSALYLCASSRGQVNTEAFFGQGTRLTVV.

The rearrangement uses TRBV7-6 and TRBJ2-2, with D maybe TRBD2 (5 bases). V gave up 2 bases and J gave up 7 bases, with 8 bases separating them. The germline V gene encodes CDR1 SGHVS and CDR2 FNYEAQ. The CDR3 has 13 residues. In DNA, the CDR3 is TGTGCCAGCAGCTTAAATGAGGGCGGGGAGCTGTTTTTT. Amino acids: CASSLNEGGELFF.

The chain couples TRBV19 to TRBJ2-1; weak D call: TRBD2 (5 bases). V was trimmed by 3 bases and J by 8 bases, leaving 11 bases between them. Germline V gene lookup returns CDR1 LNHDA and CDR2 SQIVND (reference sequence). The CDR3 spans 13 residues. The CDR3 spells CASSIGRVDEQFF. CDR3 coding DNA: TGTGCCAGTAGTATTGGGCGGGTGGATGAGCAGTTCTTC.